Listed below are T cell receptor beta chains from one sample, sequenced in a study of preoperative IRX-2 immunotherapy in early breast cancer. Libraries were prepared by immunoSEQ multiplex PCR; TCRdb keeps only in-frame clonotypes and omits some of them. The data show approximately 96,000 clones, with more than 80% seen just once and roughly 1.9% held by the top ten. This specimen consisted of tumor tissue, obtained after IRX-2 immunotherapy. The receptors here all came from a human donor with breast cancer. CDR3s include the opening cysteine and the closing phenylalanine or tryptophan. The D gene is left open where the match is weak. Not all rows give a size; the values are once, few, many and, for expanded clones, a class.

few	-	TRBV15	TRBJ2-7	TGTGCCACCAGCACCGGCGGAGTTGGCTACGAGCAGTACTTC	CATSTGGVGYEQYF
-	TRBD1	TRBV19	TRBJ2-7	TGTGCCAGTAGTATTGGGGACAGGGGAGGGTCCTACGAGCAGTACTTC	CASSIGDRGGSYEQYF
-	TRBD2	TRBV28	TRBJ2-3	TGTGCCAGCAGTCTACTCCTCCTGGCGGGAGGAACAGATACGCAGTATTTT	CASSLLLLAGGTDTQYF
few	-	TRBV27	TRBJ1-5	TGTGCCAGCAGTTTTTCTCGGGATCAGCCCCAGCATTTT	CASSFSRDQPQHF
-	-	TRBV11-3	TRBJ1-2	TGTGCCAGCAGCTCTCAGATTGGAGAAAACTATGGCTACACCTTC	CASSSQIGENYGYTF
-	TRBD1	TRBV30	TRBJ1-5	TGTGCCTGGAGCGACGGGACAGGGCTTAATTTGCCCCAGCATTTT	CAWSDGTGLNLPQHF
-	-	TRBV7-1	TRBJ2-2	TGTGCCAGCAGCTTAAGGGGGGTATCCACCGGGGAGCTGTTTTTT	CASSLRGVSTGELFF
-	TRBD1	TRBV11-3	TRBJ1-5	TGTGCCAGCAGCTTAGACAGGGGGAGCAATCAGCCCCAGCATTTT	CASSLDRGSNQPQHF
-	-	TRBV28	TRBJ1-1	TGTGCCAGCAGTTCGGGAGGATTCACTGAAGCTTTCTTT	CASSSGGFTEAFF
-	TRBD1	TRBV6-8	TRBJ2-7	TGTGCCAGCAGTTACTCGGTAGGGGGCGCCTACGAGCAGTACTTC	CASSYSVGGAYEQYF
-	-	TRBV28	TRBJ2-5	TGTGCCACCGGGGACGGACGAGGAGAGACCCAGTACTTC	CATGDGRGETQYF
-	-	TRBV19	TRBJ1-1	TGTGCCAGTAGTATTGACTCGGGGCCAGGAAGGTGGGAAGCTTTCTTT	CASSIDSGPGRWEAFF
-	-	TRBV22-1	TRBJ2-6	TGTGCCAGCAGTTTATCAGAGTCTGGGGCCAACGTCCTGACTTTC	CASSLSESGANVLTF
-	TRBD2	TRBV14	TRBJ2-1	TGTGCCAGCAGCCGGGGCAGCGGGGCCTACAATGAGCAGTTCTTC	CASSRGSGAYNEQFF
-	-	TRBV16	TRBJ1-1	TGTGCTAGTGGTTTGGTACGCGCTGAAGTTTTCTTT	CASGLVRAEVFF